This note documents a single T cell receptor beta chain sequence. The antigen is undetermined. The data belong to a study of vaccination effects on CD4 cells after COVID-19. Before any sequencing was done, the ViraFEST assay used viral peptide pools to expand antigen-specific CD4+ T cells. Investigators separated out CD4+ T cells once approximately 10 days of culture had passed. Prior SARS-CoV-2 infection was absent in the vaccine recipients, as shown by negative nucleocapsid antibodies. The assay was immunoSEQ multiplex PCR, and TCRdb's table has in-frame clones only and misses some. Of 67,000 or so clones listed, around three quarters were seen once; the top ten hold about 4%. Sequencing used CD4+ T cells from PBMCs cultured with HCoV-OC43 spike peptides, obtained before COVID-19 vaccination. Noted subset: HCoV-OC43 spike overlapping peptide pool stimulation. The TCR comes from a human donor who received a COVID-19 vaccine.

The CDR3 is CASSIIRTGGRYNYGYTF. The CDR3 region has the DNA TGTGCCAGTAGTATAATCCGGACAGGGGGTAGATATAACTATGGCTACACCTTC. The V and J genes are TRBV19 and TRBJ1-2; 10 bases align to TRBD1. Germline CDR1 is LNHDA and CDR2 is SQIVND (reference sequence). This CDR3 has 18 residues. With V trimmed by 2 bases and J by 1 base, 10 bases remained unmatched.